This T cell receptor (beta chain) was sequenced during a study of control samples from healthy donors and cancer patients. The assay was immunoSEQ multiplex PCR, and TCRdb's table has in-frame clones only and misses some. The data show approximately 220,000 clones, just under 95% seen once. Germline V gene sequence: CDR1 MDHEN, CDR2 SYDVKM. Trimming pared 5 bases from V and 11 bases from J, leaving 12 bases between. The CDR3 spans 11 residues. The sample was blood. The chain joins TRBV28 to TRBJ1-2; maybe TRBD1 (5 bases). The clonotype originates from a man between 50 and 59 years old in good health. The chain's CDR3 is CASSGAADYTF. For the CDR3, the DNA is TGTGCCAGCAGTGGGGCAGCGGATTACACCTTC.